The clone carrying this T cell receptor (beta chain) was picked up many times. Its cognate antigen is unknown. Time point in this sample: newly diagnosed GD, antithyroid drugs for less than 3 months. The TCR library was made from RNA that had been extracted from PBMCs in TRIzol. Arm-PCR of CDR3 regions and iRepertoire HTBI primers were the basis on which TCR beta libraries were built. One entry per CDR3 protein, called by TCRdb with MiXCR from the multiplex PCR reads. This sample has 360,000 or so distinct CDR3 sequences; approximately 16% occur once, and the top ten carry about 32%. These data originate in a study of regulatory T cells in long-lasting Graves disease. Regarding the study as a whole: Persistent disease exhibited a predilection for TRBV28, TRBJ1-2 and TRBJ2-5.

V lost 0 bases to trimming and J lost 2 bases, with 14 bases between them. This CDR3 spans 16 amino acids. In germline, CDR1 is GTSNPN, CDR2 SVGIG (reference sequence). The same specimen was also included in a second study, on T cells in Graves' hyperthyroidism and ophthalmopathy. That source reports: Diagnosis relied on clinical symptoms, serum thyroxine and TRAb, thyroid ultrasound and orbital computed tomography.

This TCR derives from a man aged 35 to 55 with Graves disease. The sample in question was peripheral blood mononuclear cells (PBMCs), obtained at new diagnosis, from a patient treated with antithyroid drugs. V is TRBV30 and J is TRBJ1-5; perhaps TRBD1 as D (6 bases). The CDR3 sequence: CAWSVRGAGGNQPQHF. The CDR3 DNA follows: TGTGCCTGGAGTGTACGAGGGGCAGGGGGCAATCAGCCCCAGCATTTT. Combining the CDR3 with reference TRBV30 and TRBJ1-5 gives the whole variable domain SQTIHQWPATLVQPVGSPLSLECTVEGTSNPNLYWYRQAAGRGLQLLFYSVGIGQISSEVPQNLSASRPQDRQFILSSKKLLLSDSGFYLCAWSVRGAGGNQPQHFGDGTRLSIL.